Below are 27 T cell receptor beta chains sequenced from a single sample in a study of blood T cells in healthy people across ages. A sample-barcoded 5' primer and a J-beta primer mix were used in a second PCR of roughly 7 to 11 cycles. TCRdb re-called the 5' RACE reads through MiXCR, storing one row per CDR3 protein. This table has about 280,000 distinct CDR3 sequences, about 25% appearing once. The source material was blood. The receptors shown here come from a woman aged 70-85 years in good health.

This clonotype was seen at least ten times. V and J are TRBV5-1 and TRBJ1-1; D call uncertain. Germline V gives CDR1 SGHRS, CDR2 YFSETQ. The CDR3 extends over 14 amino acids. V was cut by 4 bases and J by 1 base, with 11 bases left in between. This chain's CDR3 is CASSRVQKNTEAFF. For the CDR3, the DNA is TGCGCCAGCAGCCGGGTACAGAAGAACACTGAAGCTTTCTTT.

The chain has TRBV5-4 and TRBJ2-7, with 7 bases that match TRBD1. With 0 bases clipped from V and 7 bases from J, the junction kept 7 bases outside the gene matches. The length of the CDR3 is 14 residues. From germline, CDR1 is SGHNT and CDR2 YYREEE (reference sequence). For the CDR3, the DNA is TGTGCCAGCAGCTTGGGACAGGGATTGAGAGAGCAGTACTTC. Translating gives CASSLGQGLREQYF.

This clonotype was counted only a few times. The rearrangement joins TRBV5-1 to TRBJ2-1; D is possibly TRBD2 (5 bases). Germline CDR1 is SGHRS and CDR2 is YFSETQ. The CDR3 is 14 amino acids. Trimming stripped 1 base from V and 7 bases from J, with 12 bases between. The DNA of the CDR3 is TGCGCCAGCAGCTTGCAGGTCCCGGGGAATGAGCAGTTCTTC. This sequence encodes CASSLQVPGNEQFF.

This clonotype came up a few times. The V gene is TRBV29-1, the J gene TRBJ2-7; 7 nucleotides agree with TRBD1. Germline-derived CDR1 and CDR2 are SQVTM and ANQGSEA. After removal of 5 bases from V and 1 base from J, the junction contained 5 bases not matched to a gene. The CDR3 contains 13 residues. Written as DNA, the CDR3 is TGCAGCGTTAAGGGGGCGGAATCCTACGAGCAGTACTTC. This sequence encodes CSVKGAESYEQYF.

This clonotype has just a few counts. The CDR3 is CSARRASGGYEQYF. The CDR3 DNA reads as TGCAGTGCCCGCCGGGCTAGCGGGGGGTACGAGCAGTACTTC. The V call is TRBV20-1, the J call TRBJ2-7; 11 bases align to TRBD2. The ends lost 6 bases at V and 4 bases at J; junction bases unmatched: 8. The CDR3 is 14 amino acids. Germline V CDR1 and CDR2: DFQATT, SNEGSKA (reference sequence).

V is TRBV25-1 and J is TRBJ2-3, with TRBD1 identical over 9 bases. CDR1 and CDR2 (germline): MGHDK, SYGVNS. V trimming: 4 bases; J trimming: 4 bases; junction bases outside the gene matches: 12. The CDR3 runs 17 residues. The CDR3 loop is CASSAIGPGQGSDTQYF. The CDR3 coding sequence is TGTGCCAGCAGTGCCATCGGCCCGGGACAGGGTTCAGATACGCAGTATTTT.

This chain connects TRBV3-1 to TRBJ1-2, with a tentative D call TRBD1 (6 bases). V gave up 1 base and J gave up 4 bases, with 13 bases separating them. CDR3 length equals 15 residues. Germline assignment: CDR1 LGHDT and CDR2 YNNKEL (reference sequence). CDR3: CASSQGSGAGYGYTF. The CDR3 coding sequence is TGTGCCAGCAGCCAAGGATCAGGGGCGGGCTATGGCTACACCTTC.

The sample holds a few counts of this clonotype. The gene calls are TRBV20-1 and TRBJ2-3, with 10 bases lining up with TRBD2. Trimming at V came to 0 bases and at J to 3 bases, leaving 6 bases not matched to a gene. This CDR3 comprises 16 residues. Germline CDR1 is DFQATT and CDR2 is SNEGSKA (reference sequence). This CDR3 is CSARDRLAGATDTQYF. The CDR3 coding sequence is TGCAGTGCTAGAGATCGGCTAGCGGGAGCAACAGATACGCAGTATTTT.

This clonotype was counted only a few times. J is TRBJ1-1 and V is TRBV10-3; 11 nucleotides agree with TRBD1. Germline trimming cut 7 bases from V and 4 bases from J; bases unmatched to any gene: 2. The CDR3 has 13 residues. In germline, CDR1 is ENHRY, CDR2 SYGVKD. CDR3 in amino acids: CAIIGTGGTEAFF. The DNA for the CDR3 is TGTGCCATCATCGGGACAGGGGGCACTGAAGCTTTCTTT.

The CDR3 here is CATSDQGSRDEQFF. DNA of the CDR3: TGTGCCACCAGTGATCAGGGGAGTAGGGATGAGCAGTTCTTC. The genes are TRBV24-1 and TRBJ2-1; D is perhaps TRBD1 (6 bases). Trimming removed 3 bases from V and 8 bases from J, with 13 bases in between. Germline-derived CDR1 and CDR2 are KGHDR and SFDVKD. This CDR3 contains 14 residues.

The chain has TRBV4-1 and TRBJ2-7; D is uncertain. V was shortened by 0 bases and J by 0 bases, with 6 bases between the two germline ends. The CDR3 loop spans 14 amino acids. Germline-derived CDR1 and CDR2 are MGHRA and YSYEKL. In DNA form, the CDR3 reads TGCGCCAGCAGCCAAGATGGCAGCTCCTACGAGCAGTACTTC. Translating it yields CASSQDGSSYEQYF.

In regard to this clonotype: One junction end disagrees with the germline gene, perhaps due to a read error. The chain combines TRBV5-8 with TRBJ2-7; no definite D call. The V gene's germline CDR1 is SGHTS and CDR2 YDEGEE. This CDR3 contains 14 residues. The CDR3 nucleotides are TGTGCCAGCAACTTGGAACTGGGCCGCTACGAGCAGTACTTC. This sequence encodes CASNLELGRYEQYF.

The chain links TRBV27 to TRBJ1-6, with D tentatively TRBD1 (6 bases). There are 15 residues in the CDR3. Germline CDR1 and CDR2: MNHEY and SMNVEV (reference sequence). Trimming cost V 3 bases and J 2 bases, with 8 bases left between them. CDR3 in amino acids: CASSFRGAYNSPLHF. The CDR3 DNA reads TGTGCCAGCAGTTTTAGGGGGGCCTATAATTCACCCCTCCACTTT.

Only a few counts were recorded for this clonotype. V and J are TRBV7-3 and TRBJ2-5; D may be TRBD2 (7 bases). CDR3 size: 14 residues. From germline, CDR1 is SGHTA and CDR2 FQGTGA. Trimming stripped 4 bases from V and 4 bases from J, with 13 bases between. The CDR3 sequence: CASSWGGSGETQYF. Here the CDR3 DNA reads TGTGCCAGCAGCTGGGGGGGCTCAGGAGAGACCCAGTACTTC. Looking up the rest from reference TRBV7-3 and TRBJ2-5 gives the full variable domain: GAGVSQTPSNKVTEKGKYVELRCDPISGHTALYWYRQSLGQGPEFLIYFQGTGAADDSGLPNDRFFAVRPEGSVSTLKIQRTERGDSAVYLCASSWGGSGETQYFGPGTRLLVL.

This clonotype has only a few counts. V usage is TRBV12-3 or TRBV12-4 and J usage is TRBJ2-7; possibly TRBD1 for D (5 bases). The J call may be mistaken, given a closer DNA end match to TRBJ2-1. This CDR3 has 12 residues. This CDR3 reads CASSSGAREQFF. Here the CDR3 DNA reads TGTGCCAGCAGTTCTGGGGCGCGGGAGCAGTTCTTC.

There are a few counts of this clonotype. The V call is TRBV7-2, the J call TRBJ1-5; no clear D gene. Trimming removed 1 base from V and 4 bases from J, with 5 bases in between. The CDR3 totals 13 residues. Germline CDR1 SGHTA, CDR2 FQGNSA. The DNA of the CDR3 is TGTGCCAGCAGCTTAGACTATAATCAGCCCCAGCATTTT. It codes for CASSLDYNQPQHF.

In its sample, this clonotype was seen many times. The rearrangement uses TRBV9 and TRBJ1-2; D unclear. Germline V CDR1 and CDR2: SGDLS, YYNGEE. The V and J ends lost 0 bases and 3 bases respectively, with 6 bases between them. This CDR3 is built from 13 residues. The CDR3 region is CASSVANHYGYTF. For the CDR3, the DNA is TGTGCCAGCAGCGTAGCAAACCACTATGGCTACACCTTC.

The chain combines TRBV12-3 or TRBV12-4 with TRBJ2-6, with 7 bases lining up with TRBD1. The ends lost 7 bases at V and 0 bases at J; junction bases unmatched: 12. The CDR3 extends over 18 amino acids. CDR3 protein: CASTLRTGGGSGANVLTF. In DNA, the CDR3 is TGTGCCAGCACCCTTAGGACAGGTGGTGGCTCTGGGGCCAACGTCCTGACTTTC.

V is TRBV5-1 and J is TRBJ1-1; D is possibly TRBD1 (6 bases). Between the trimmed V and J ends, which lost 5 bases and 4 bases, there was a span of 12 bases. This CDR3 has 13 residues. The germline V gene has CDR1 SGHRS and CDR2 YFSETQ. CDR3 bases: TGCGCCAGCAGAGTAGCAGGGGCCACTGAAGCTTTCTTT. It specifies CASRVAGATEAFF.

CDR3 region: CSVQGNRYGYTF. In nucleotides, the CDR3 is TGCAGTGTACAGGGTAATCGCTATGGCTACACCTTC. The genes are TRBV20-1 and TRBJ1-2, with D tentatively TRBD1 (6 bases). There are 12 residues in the CDR3. With 7 bases removed from V and 4 bases from J, the gap between germline ends came to 13 bases. Germline loops: CDR1 DFQATT, CDR2 SNEGSKA (reference sequence).

J is TRBJ2-3 and V is TRBV7-9; D not certain. V lost 4 bases and J lost 3, with 17 bases in between. The CDR3 extends over 16 amino acids. CDR1 and CDR2 from the germline V gene are SEHNR and FQNEAQ (reference sequence). CDR3 sequence reads: CASSSKGHPATDTQYF. CDR3 sequence (DNA): TGTGCCAGCAGCTCAAAGGGCCACCCGGCGACAGATACGCAGTATTTT.

The CDR3 DNA reads as TGTGCCAGCGGAATCGATCCGGTCCAGGGGCTCGTGGGGCGGGGGACCCAGTACTTC. It is translated as CASGIDPVQGLVGRGTQYF. The rearrangement joins TRBV7-9 to TRBJ2-5; D may correspond to TRBD1 or TRBD2 (6 bases each). V was cut by 8 bases and J by 7 bases, with 35 bases left in between. Germline CDR1 reads SEHNR; CDR2 reads FQNEAQ (reference sequence). CDR3 length: 19 residues.

This clonotype was detected a few times. V usage is TRBV7-2 and J usage is TRBJ2-3; D is unresolved. The CDR3 totals 13 residues. CDR1 is SGHTA and CDR2 is FQGNSA in the germline V gene. The germline V and J ends were trimmed by 6 bases and 5 bases, with 12 bases remaining between them. CDR3 in DNA: TGTGCCAGCAGGATGACTGGCTTAGATACGCAGTATTTT. Its translation is CASRMTGLDTQYF.

The chain couples TRBV7-2 to TRBJ2-5, with D unresolved. Trimming removed 1 base from V and 2 bases from J, with 11 bases in between. CDR3 size: 15 residues. The germline gives CDR1 SGHTA, CDR2 FQGNSA. DNA for the CDR3: TGTGCCAGCAGCTTAGACGGCGGAGTACAAGAGACCCAGTACTTC. Residues: CASSLDGGVQETQYF.

The chain has TRBV29-1 and TRBJ2-5; TRBD1 matches at 9 bases. Looked up from germline, CDR1 is SQVTM and CDR2 is ANQGSEA. The junction had 8 bases not matched to a gene; V was cut back by 7 bases and J by 5 bases. The CDR3 contains 13 residues. CDR3 DNA sequence: TGCAGCGGCTGGGACAGGGTGGGGGAGACCCAGTACTTC. It yields the protein CSGWDRVGETQYF.

This chain links TRBV5-1 with TRBJ2-2; 10 bases map to TRBD1. The CDR3 is 14 residues long. V shed 4 bases, J shed 6 bases, and the junction held 3 bases outside the gene matches. Looked up from germline, CDR1 is SGHRS and CDR2 is YFSETQ. The CDR3 sequence is CASSVTGGSGELFF. DNA of the CDR3: TGCGCCAGCAGCGTGACAGGGGGCTCCGGGGAGCTGTTTTTT.

Only a few counts were recorded for this clonotype. J is TRBJ2-3 and V is TRBV25-1; the D is unclear. Germline V gives CDR1 MGHDK, CDR2 SYGVNS. The CDR3 spans 14 residues. V lost 8 bases to trimming and J lost 1 base, with 13 bases between them. The chain's CDR3 is CASSRAGGTDTQYF. CDR3 bases: TGTGCCAGCTCCCGGGCCGGAGGCACAGATACGCAGTATTTT.